This TCR beta chain was sequenced in a study of cytomegalovirus exposure and HLA in healthy donors. The PCR made use of 60 Vbeta and 13 Jbeta primers. Sequencing used immunoSEQ multiplex PCR; TCRdb keeps in-frame clones, though not all of them. The sample's table shows 90,000 to 150,000 clones. Nominally healthy donors provided the samples, though records likely missed some immune exposures. The J segment lost 3 bases and the V segment lost 0 bases, leaving 5 bases of the junction unmatched. Germline CDR1 and CDR2: MGHRA and YSYEKL. The CDR3 runs 15 residues. Sequenced sample: PBMCs. The receptor's source is a man aged 18-30 years in good health and CMV-seronegative. This chain connects TRBV4-1 to TRBJ2-7; TRBD2 aligns across 7 bases. CDR3 in amino acids: CASSQEAGDYYEQYF. The CDR3 DNA reads TGCGCCAGCAGCCAAGAGGCGGGAGACTACTACGAGCAGTACTTC.